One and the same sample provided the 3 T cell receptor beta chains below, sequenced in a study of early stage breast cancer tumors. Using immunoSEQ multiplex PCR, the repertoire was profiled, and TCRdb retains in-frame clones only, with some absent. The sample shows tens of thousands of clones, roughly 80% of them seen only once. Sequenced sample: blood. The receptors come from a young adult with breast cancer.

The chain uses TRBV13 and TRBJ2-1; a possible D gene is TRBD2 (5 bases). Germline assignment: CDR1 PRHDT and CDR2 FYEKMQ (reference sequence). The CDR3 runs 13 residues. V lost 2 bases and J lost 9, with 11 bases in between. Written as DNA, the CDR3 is TGTGCCAGCAGCTTACCTACCGAGGGTGAGCAGTTCTTC. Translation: CASSLPTEGEQFF.

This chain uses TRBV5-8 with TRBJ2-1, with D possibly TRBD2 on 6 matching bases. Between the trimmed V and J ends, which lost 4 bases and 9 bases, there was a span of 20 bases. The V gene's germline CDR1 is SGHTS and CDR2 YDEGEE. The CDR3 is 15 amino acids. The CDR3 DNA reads TGTGCCAGCAGCCTACGGACTTTCGGGGGAGGTGAGCAGTTCTTC. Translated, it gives CASSLRTFGGGEQFF. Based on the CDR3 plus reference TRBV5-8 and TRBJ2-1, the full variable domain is EAGVTQSPTHLIKTRGQQATLRCSPISGHTSVYWYQQALGLGLQFLLWYDEGEERNRGNFPPRFSGRQFPNYSSELNVNALELEDSALYLCASSLRTFGGGEQFFGPGTRLTVL.

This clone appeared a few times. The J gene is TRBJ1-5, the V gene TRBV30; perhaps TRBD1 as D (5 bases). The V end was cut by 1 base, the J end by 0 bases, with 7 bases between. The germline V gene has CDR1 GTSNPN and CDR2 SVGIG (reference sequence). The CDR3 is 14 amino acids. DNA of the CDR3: TGTGCCTGGAGTGCCACAGGTAGCAATCAGCCCCAGCATTTT. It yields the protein CAWSATGSNQPQHF.